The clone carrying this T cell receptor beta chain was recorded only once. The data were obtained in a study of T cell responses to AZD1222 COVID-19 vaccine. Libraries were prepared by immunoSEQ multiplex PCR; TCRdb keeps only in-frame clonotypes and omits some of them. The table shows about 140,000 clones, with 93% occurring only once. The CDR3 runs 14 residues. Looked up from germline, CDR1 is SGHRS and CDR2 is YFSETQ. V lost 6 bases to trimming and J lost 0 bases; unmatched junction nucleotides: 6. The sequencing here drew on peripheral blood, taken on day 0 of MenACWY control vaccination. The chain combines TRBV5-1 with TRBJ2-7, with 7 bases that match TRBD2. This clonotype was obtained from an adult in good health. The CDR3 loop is CASNFGDYSYEQYF. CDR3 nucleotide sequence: TGCGCCAGCAACTTCGGGGACTACTCCTACGAGCAGTACTTC.